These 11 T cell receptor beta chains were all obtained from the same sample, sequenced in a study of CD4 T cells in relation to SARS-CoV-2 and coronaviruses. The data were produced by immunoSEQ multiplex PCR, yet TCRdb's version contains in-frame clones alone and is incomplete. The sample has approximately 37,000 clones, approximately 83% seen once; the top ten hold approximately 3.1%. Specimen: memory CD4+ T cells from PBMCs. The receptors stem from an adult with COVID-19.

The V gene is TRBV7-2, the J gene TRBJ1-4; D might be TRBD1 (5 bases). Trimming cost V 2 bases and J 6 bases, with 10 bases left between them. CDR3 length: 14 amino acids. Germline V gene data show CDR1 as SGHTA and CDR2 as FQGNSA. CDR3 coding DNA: TGTGCCAGCAGCTTACAGCAGGGAGATGAAAAACTGTTTTTT. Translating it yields CASSLQQGDEKLFF.

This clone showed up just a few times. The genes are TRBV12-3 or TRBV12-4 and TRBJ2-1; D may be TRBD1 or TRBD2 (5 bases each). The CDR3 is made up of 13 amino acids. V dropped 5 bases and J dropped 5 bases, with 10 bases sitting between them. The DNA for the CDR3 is TGTGCCAGCAGTACCGGGACCGACAATGAGCAGTTCTTC. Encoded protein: CASSTGTDNEQFF.

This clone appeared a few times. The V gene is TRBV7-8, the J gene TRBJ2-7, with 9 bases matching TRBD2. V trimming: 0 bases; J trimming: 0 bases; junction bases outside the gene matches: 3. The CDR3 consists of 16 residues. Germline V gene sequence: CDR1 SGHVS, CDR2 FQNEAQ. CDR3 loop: CASSLASGGSSYEQYF. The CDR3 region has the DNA TGTGCCAGCAGCTTAGCTAGCGGGGGCAGCTCCTACGAGCAGTACTTC.

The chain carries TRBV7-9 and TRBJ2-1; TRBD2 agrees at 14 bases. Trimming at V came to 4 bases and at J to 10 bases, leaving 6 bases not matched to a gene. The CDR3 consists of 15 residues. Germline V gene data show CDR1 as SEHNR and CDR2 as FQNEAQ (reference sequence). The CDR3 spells CASSSHRLAGGEQFF. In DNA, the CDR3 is TGTGCCAGCAGCTCGCATAGACTAGCGGGAGGGGAGCAGTTCTTC.

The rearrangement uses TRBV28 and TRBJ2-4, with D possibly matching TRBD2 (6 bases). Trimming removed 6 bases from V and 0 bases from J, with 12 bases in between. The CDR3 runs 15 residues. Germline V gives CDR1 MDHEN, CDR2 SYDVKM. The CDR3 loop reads CASRAPGLAKNIQYF. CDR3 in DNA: TGTGCCAGCAGAGCTCCGGGACTAGCCAAAAACATTCAGTACTTC.

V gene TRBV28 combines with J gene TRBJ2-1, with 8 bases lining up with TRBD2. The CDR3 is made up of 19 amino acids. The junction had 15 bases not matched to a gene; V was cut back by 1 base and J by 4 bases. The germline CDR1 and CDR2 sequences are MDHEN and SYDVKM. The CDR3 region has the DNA TGTGCCAGCAGTTTATTGGTCGGGACTAGAAGAGTGAGGTACAATGAGCAGTTCTTC. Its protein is CASSLLVGTRRVRYNEQFF.

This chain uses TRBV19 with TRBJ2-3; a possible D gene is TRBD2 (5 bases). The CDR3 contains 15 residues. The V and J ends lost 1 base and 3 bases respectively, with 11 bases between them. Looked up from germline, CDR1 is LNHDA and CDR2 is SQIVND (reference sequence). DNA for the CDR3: TGTGCCAGTAGTATAGCCGGCCTAGCAACAGATACGCAGTATTTT. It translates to CASSIAGLATDTQYF.

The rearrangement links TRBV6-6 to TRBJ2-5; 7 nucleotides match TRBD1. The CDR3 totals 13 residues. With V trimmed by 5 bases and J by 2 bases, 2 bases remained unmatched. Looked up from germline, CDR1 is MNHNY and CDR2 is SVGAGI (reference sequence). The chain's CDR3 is CASSGDRQETQYF. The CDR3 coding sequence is TGTGCCAGCAGTGGGGACAGACAAGAGACCCAGTACTTC.

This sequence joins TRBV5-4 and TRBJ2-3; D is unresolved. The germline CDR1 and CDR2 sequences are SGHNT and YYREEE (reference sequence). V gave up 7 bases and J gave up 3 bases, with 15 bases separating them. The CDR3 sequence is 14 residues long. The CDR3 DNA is TGTGCCAGCCTACTGAGACCAAGAACAGATACGCAGTATTTT. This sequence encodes CASLLRPRTDTQYF.

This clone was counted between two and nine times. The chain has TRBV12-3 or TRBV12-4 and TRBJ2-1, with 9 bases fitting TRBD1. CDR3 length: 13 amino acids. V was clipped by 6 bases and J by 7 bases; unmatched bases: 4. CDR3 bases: TGTGCCAGCAGAAACAGGGGGCTTAATGAGCAGTTCTTC. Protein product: CASRNRGLNEQFF.

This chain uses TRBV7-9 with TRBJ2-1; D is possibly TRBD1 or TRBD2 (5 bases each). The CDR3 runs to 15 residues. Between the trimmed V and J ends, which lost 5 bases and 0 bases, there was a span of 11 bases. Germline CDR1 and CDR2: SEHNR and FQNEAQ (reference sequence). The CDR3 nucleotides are TGTGCCAGCAGCGAAGAGGGACGCTCCTACAATGAGCAGTTCTTC. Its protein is CASSEEGRSYNEQFF.